Below, 27 T cell receptor beta chains from the same sample are listed, as sequenced in a study of low-dose radiotherapy and immunotherapy resistance in tumors. TRAV and TRBV primers primed cDNA for both TCRalpha and TCRbeta. TCR amplification involved about 19 PCR cycles with a constant-region primer and V-primer adapter. TCRdb called the reads again in MiXCR, with one record for every CDR3 protein. The profile covers 11,000 to 15,000 distinct CDR3 sequences, with about 74% appearing a single time and about 5% taken by the ten largest. These receptors were obtained from a human donor with advanced metastatic prostate, ovarian, gallbladder or colorectal cancer (not recorded which). This table probably holds off-target reads from a library built for another chain.

The chain uses TRBV5-1 and TRBJ1-1; D remains ambiguous. Trimming took 0 bases from V and 1 from J, leaving 22 bases between them. Per germline, CDR1 SGHRS and CDR2 YFSETQ. The CDR3 totals 19 residues. CDR3 DNA: TGCGCCAGCAGCTTGGAGGACTCACCTAGGGAGAAGGGGAACACTGAAGCTTTCTTT. Amino acid sequence: CASSLEDSPREKGNTEAFF. Combining the CDR3 with reference TRBV5-1 and TRBJ1-1 gives the whole variable domain KAGVTQTPRYLIKTRGQQVTLSCSPISGHRSVSWYQQTPGQGLQFLFEYFSETQRNKGNFPGRFSGRQFSNSRSEMNVSTLELGDSALYLCASSLEDSPREKGNTEAFFGQGTRLTVV.

The DNA of the CDR3 is TGTGCCAGCAGCCCCCCGCTCCGGGGGGGGATCGAGACCCAGTACTTC. This codes for CASSPPLRGGIETQYF. This chain uses TRBV7-2 with TRBJ2-5; 8 bases are a match to TRBD2. This CDR3 spans 16 amino acids. J lost 5 bases, V lost 5 bases, and 13 bases had no gene match. Per the germline V gene, CDR1 is SGHTA and CDR2 is FQGNSA.

The J gene is TRBJ1-4, the V gene TRBV20-1, with D maybe TRBD1 (5 bases). This CDR3 has 13 residues. Germline V gene sequence: CDR1 DFQATT, CDR2 SNEGSKA (reference sequence). Between the trimmed V and J ends, which lost 3 bases and 6 bases, there was a span of 11 bases. Here the CDR3 reads CSASTGDYEKLFF. Here the CDR3 DNA reads TGCAGTGCTAGTACAGGAGATTATGAAAAACTGTTTTTT.

The rearrangement links TRBV6-6 to TRBJ1-1, with 7 bases matching TRBD1. The CDR3 contains 18 residues. CDR1 and CDR2 from the germline V gene are MNHNY and SVGAGI (reference sequence). Trimming at V came to 5 bases and at J to 1 base, leaving 16 bases not matched to a gene. This chain's CDR3 is CASSEWGVRGKKNTEAFF. The CDR3 DNA follows: TGTGCCAGCAGTGAATGGGGCGTCAGGGGGAAGAAGAACACTGAAGCTTTCTTT.

V is TRBV6-1 and J is TRBJ2-5, with 7 bases that match TRBD1. V shed 4 bases and J 5 bases; nucleotides not matched to a gene: 7. The germline V gene has CDR1 MNHNS and CDR2 SASEGT. The CDR3 is 14 amino acids. The CDR3 region is CASSGQGHVETQYF. CDR3 in DNA: TGTGCCAGCAGTGGACAGGGCCACGTGGAGACCCAGTACTTC.

The J gene is TRBJ2-7, the V gene TRBV20-1; 11 positions agree with TRBD1. Trimming took 6 bases from V and 6 from J; bases not matched to a gene: 4. Germline V gene data show CDR1 as DFQATT and CDR2 as SNEGSKA (reference sequence). The CDR3 spans 12 residues. The CDR3 bases are TGCAGTGCCCTGGACAGGGGGCGCGAGCAGTACTTC. Translated: CSALDRGREQYF.

This clonotype was detected a few times. The chain joins TRBV29-1 to TRBJ2-7; no firm D call. This CDR3 is 12 amino acids long. Germline values: CDR1 SQVTM, CDR2 ANQGSEA. V was pared by 8 bases and J by 2 bases, with 13 bases between. In nucleotides, the CDR3 is TGCAGCCAGCCCTATAGGGCCTACGAGCAGTACTTC. Encoded protein: CSQPYRAYEQYF.

CDR3 sequence (DNA): TGCAGCGTTGTTACTGTGGGTGACGAGCAGTACTTC. Its protein product is CSVVTVGDEQYF. V usage is TRBV29-1 and J usage is TRBJ2-7, with D hard to call. This CDR3 is built from 12 residues. CDR1 and CDR2 from the germline V gene are SQVTM and ANQGSEA. V was clipped by 4 bases and J by 5 bases, with 12 bases between them.

This clonotype was seen only a few times. The chain has TRBV5-1 and TRBJ1-2; possibly TRBD1 for D (6 bases). Germline V lookup: CDR1 SGHRS, CDR2 YFSETQ. Trimming shortened V by 4 bases and J by 0 bases, and 16 bases separated the two germline ends. The CDR3 loop spans 16 amino acids. The CDR3 region has the DNA TGCGCCAGCAGCCCCAGCGGGCGACAGGCTAACTATGGCTACACCTTC. Amino acid sequence: CASSPSGRQANYGYTF.

CDR3 residues: CASRLAGVQETQYF. CDR3 DNA sequence: TGCGCCAGCAGGCTAGCGGGGGTTCAAGAGACCCAGTACTTC. The chain carries TRBV10-2 and TRBJ2-5, with 10 bases matching TRBD2. V shed 6 bases and J 2 bases; nucleotides not matched to a gene: 3. The CDR3 contains 14 residues. The germline V gene encodes CDR1 WSHSY and CDR2 SAAADI.

This rearrangement joins TRBV2 to TRBJ2-1, with 13 bases aligning to TRBD2. The J segment lost 8 bases and the V segment lost 6 bases, leaving 7 bases of the junction unmatched. In germline, CDR1 is SNHLY, CDR2 FYNNEI. The CDR3 has 15 amino acids. DNA of the CDR3: TGTGCCAGCAGCCTCACTAGCGGGGGGGCTTATGAGCAGTTCTTC. Encoded protein: CASSLTSGGAYEQFF.

V usage is TRBV14 and J usage is TRBJ2-1; 7 bases align to TRBD1. This CDR3 has 13 amino acids. Per germline, CDR1 SGHDN and CDR2 FVKESK. With V trimmed by 1 base and J by 6 bases, 0 bases remained unmatched. The CDR3 loop reads CASSQAGGNEQFF. DNA of the CDR3: TGTGCCAGCAGCCAAGCAGGGGGCAATGAGCAGTTCTTC.

The chain joins TRBV5-1 to TRBJ1-2, with D unclear. The CDR3 covers 15 residues. Germline V gene lookup returns CDR1 SGHRS and CDR2 YFSETQ. V was shortened by 4 bases and J by 7 bases, with 20 bases between the two germline ends. The CDR3, as DNA: TGCGCCAGCAGCCCTAACGGGCCACACCGGGCTGGCTACACCTTC. Protein sequence: CASSPNGPHRAGYTF.

CDR3 residues: CASSLDRANYGYTF. In DNA, the CDR3 is TGCGCCAGCAGCTTGGACAGGGCCAACTATGGCTACACCTTC. This rearrangement joins TRBV5-1 to TRBJ1-2; tentatively, D is TRBD1 (6 bases). Per germline, CDR1 SGHRS and CDR2 YFSETQ. The CDR3 runs to 14 residues. The V end was cut by 0 bases, the J end by 2 bases, with 8 bases between.

The chain links TRBV6-2 or TRBV6-3 to TRBJ1-1, with D tentatively TRBD1 (5 bases). The CDR3 has 13 residues. Germline CDR1 MNHEY, CDR2 SVGEGT. Trimming took off 3 bases at V and 4 bases at J, with 9 bases between the two ends. CDR3 coding DNA: TGTGCCAGCAGTTATCATGGGGGCACTGAAGCTTTCTTT. Amino acid sequence: CASSYHGGTEAFF.

The rearrangement uses TRBV12-3 or TRBV12-4 and TRBJ1-3; D is unresolved. V dropped 3 bases and J dropped 0 bases, with 9 bases sitting between them. The CDR3 sequence is 15 residues long. The CDR3 loop is CASSFKGSSGNTIYF. CDR3 DNA sequence: TGTGCCAGCAGTTTTAAGGGAAGCTCTGGAAACACCATATATTTT.

The chain couples TRBV4-2 to TRBJ1-1, with a possible D match to TRBD1 (5 bases). V was pared by 0 bases and J by 4 bases, with 15 bases between. Per germline, CDR1 LGHNA and CDR2 YNFKEQ. The CDR3 loop spans 16 amino acids. CDR3 region: CASSQDRLTGGTEAFF. The CDR3 DNA reads as TGTGCCAGCAGCCAAGATCGCCTCACTGGGGGCACTGAAGCTTTCTTT.

This clonotype has a handful of counts. The rearrangement links TRBV6-5 to TRBJ2-2; 7 positions agree with TRBD1. Per germline, CDR1 MNHEY and CDR2 SVGAGI. V gave up 6 bases and J gave up 1 base; unmatched junction bases: 8. This CDR3 spans 16 amino acids. The CDR3 DNA reads as TGTGCCAGCAGCTCCGGGACAGCCAAGAACACCGGGGAGCTGTTTTTT. This codes for CASSSGTAKNTGELFF.

This clonotype occurred once. The CDR3 reads CASSPKTGGSTGELFF. DNA for the CDR3: TGTGCCAGCAGCCCCAAGACAGGGGGGAGCACCGGGGAGCTGTTTTTT. The rearrangement links TRBV7-9 to TRBJ2-2, with 9 bases lining up with TRBD1. This CDR3 has 16 residues. CDR1 is SEHNR and CDR2 is FQNEAQ in the germline V gene (reference sequence). V gave up 5 bases and J gave up 4 bases; unmatched junction bases: 8.

V and J are TRBV10-3 and TRBJ1-2; D gene uncertain. Looked up from germline, CDR1 is ENHRY and CDR2 is SYGVKD. The CDR3 is 14 residues long. V was pared by 6 bases and J by 12 bases, with 23 bases between. The CDR3 region is CAIRAAAGARVDTF. Written as DNA, the CDR3 is TGTGCCATCAGAGCCGCGGCAGGAGCTCGGGTGGACACCTTC.

The chain couples TRBV19 to TRBJ2-7; D perhaps matches TRBD1 (5 bases). V was pared by 5 bases and J by 6 bases, with 14 bases between. CDR3 length equals 13 residues. Germline CDR1 is LNHDA and CDR2 is SQIVND (reference sequence). For the CDR3, the DNA is TGTGCCAGTAGTGGATCTGGGGCCGGCGAGCAGTACTTC. Translating gives CASSGSGAGEQYF.

There are a few counts of this clonotype. This sequence joins TRBV30 and TRBJ2-7; maybe TRBD1 (5 bases). Germline CDR1 reads GTSNPN; CDR2 reads SVGIG (reference sequence). Trimming removed 4 bases at V and 8 bases at J, with 15 bases between. The CDR3 loop spans 12 amino acids. The CDR3 DNA reads as TGTGCCTGGACGGACACGAGCCGGCAGCAGTACTTC. This encodes CAWTDTSRQQYF.

This chain joins TRBV29-1 and TRBJ2-7, with 9 bases matching TRBD2. Germline-derived CDR1 and CDR2 are SQVTM and ANQGSEA. The CDR3 runs to 17 residues. Trimming removed 0 bases from V and 4 bases from J; junction bases left unmatched: 13. The CDR3 region is CSVEDGPRGGGAYEQYF. The DNA for the CDR3 is TGCAGCGTTGAAGATGGTCCCCGCGGGGGGGGCGCGTACGAGCAGTACTTC.

The chain carries TRBV3-1 and TRBJ1-1; no definite D call. The ends were cut back, 1 base at V and 8 bases at J, with 11 bases in the middle. The CDR3 is 13 amino acids. CDR1 is LGHDT and CDR2 is YNNKEL in the germline V gene (reference sequence). Here the CDR3 DNA reads TGTGCCAGCAGCCAAGGTGTCGAAACAGAAGCTTTCTTT. Its protein is CASSQGVETEAFF. Using reference TRBV3-1 and TRBJ1-1 for the parts outside the CDR3, the full variable domain is DTAVSQTPKYLVTQMGNDKSIKCEQNLGHDTMYWYKQDSKKFLKIMFSYNNKELIINETVPNRFSPKSPDKAHLNLHINSLELGDSAVYFCASSQGVETEAFFGQGTRLTVV.

This chain uses TRBV4-1 with TRBJ1-1, with D perhaps matching TRBD1 (5 bases). The germline V gene encodes CDR1 MGHRA and CDR2 YSYEKL. CDR3 length equals 12 residues. Trimming left V 2 bases short and J 11 bases short, with 12 bases between. Here the CDR3 reads CASSQSGGWAFF. CDR3 coding DNA: TGCGCCAGCAGCCAATCCGGGGGGTGGGCTTTCTTT.

The chain employs TRBV7-9 and TRBJ2-2; the match to TRBD1 covers 9 bases. The CDR3 is 18 residues long. The germline V gene encodes CDR1 SEHNR and CDR2 FQNEAQ (reference sequence). The ends lost 5 bases at V and 3 bases at J; junction bases unmatched: 13. As DNA, the CDR3 is TGTGCCAGCAGCCACCGGGACAGGGTAGGAGGAGACACCGGGGAGCTGTTTTTT. Translation gives CASSHRDRVGGDTGELFF.

The chain carries TRBV30 and TRBJ2-2; TRBD2 might be the D (5 bases). V was cut by 3 bases and J by 5 bases, with 13 bases left in between. CDR3 length: 14 amino acids. Germline CDR1 GTSNPN, CDR2 SVGIG (reference sequence). This CDR3 is CAWRRLAQTGELFF. CDR3 nucleotide sequence: TGTGCCTGGAGGAGGCTAGCCCAAACCGGGGAGCTGTTTTTT.